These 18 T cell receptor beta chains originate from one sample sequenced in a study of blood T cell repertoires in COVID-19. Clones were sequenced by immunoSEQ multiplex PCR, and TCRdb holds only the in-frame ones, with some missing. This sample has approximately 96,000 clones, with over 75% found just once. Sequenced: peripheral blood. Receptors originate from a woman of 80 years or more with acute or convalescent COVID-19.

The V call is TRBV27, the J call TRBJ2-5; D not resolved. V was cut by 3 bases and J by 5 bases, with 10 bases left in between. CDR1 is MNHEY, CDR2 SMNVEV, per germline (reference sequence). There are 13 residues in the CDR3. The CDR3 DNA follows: TGTGCCAGCAGTTTCGGCCGCGGTGAGACCCAGTACTTC. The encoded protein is CASSFGRGETQYF.

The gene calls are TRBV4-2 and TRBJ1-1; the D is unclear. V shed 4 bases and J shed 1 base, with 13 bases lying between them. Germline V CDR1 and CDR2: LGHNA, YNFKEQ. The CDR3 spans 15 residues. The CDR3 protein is CASSLRLGENTEAFF. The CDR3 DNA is TGTGCCAGCAGCCTAAGATTAGGAGAGAACACTGAAGCTTTCTTT.

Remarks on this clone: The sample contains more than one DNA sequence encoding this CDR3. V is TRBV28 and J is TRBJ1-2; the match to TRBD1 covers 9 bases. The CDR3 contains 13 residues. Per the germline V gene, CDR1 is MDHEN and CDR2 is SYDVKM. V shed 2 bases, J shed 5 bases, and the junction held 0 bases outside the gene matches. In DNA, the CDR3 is TGTGCCAGCAGTTTAGGACAGGGGTATGGCTACACCTTC. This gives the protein CASSLGQGYGYTF.

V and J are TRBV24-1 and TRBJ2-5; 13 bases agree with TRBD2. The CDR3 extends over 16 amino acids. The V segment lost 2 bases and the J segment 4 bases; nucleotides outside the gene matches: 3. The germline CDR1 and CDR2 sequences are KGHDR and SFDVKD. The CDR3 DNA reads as TGTGCCACCAGTGATTATACTAGCGGGAGGGCAGAGACCCAGTACTTC. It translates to CATSDYTSGRAETQYF.

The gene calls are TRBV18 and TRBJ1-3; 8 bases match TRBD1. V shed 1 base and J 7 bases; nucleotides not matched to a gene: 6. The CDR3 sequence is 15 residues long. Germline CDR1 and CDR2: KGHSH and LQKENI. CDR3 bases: TGTGCCAGCTCACCACGCCAGGGGGCAGTGAACACCATATATTTT. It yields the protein CASSPRQGAVNTIYF. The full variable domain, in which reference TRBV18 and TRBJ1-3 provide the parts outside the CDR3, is NAGVMQNPRHLVRRRGQEARLRCSPMKGHSHVYWYRQLPEEGLKFMVYLQKENIIDESGMPKERFSAEFPKEGPSILRIQQVVRGDSAAYFCASSPRQGAVNTIYFGEGSWLTVV.

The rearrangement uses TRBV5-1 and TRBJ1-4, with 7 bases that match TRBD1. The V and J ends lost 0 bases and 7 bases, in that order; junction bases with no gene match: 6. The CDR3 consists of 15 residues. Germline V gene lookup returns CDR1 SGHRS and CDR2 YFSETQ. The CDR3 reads CASSLEGGAGEKLFF. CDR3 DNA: TGCGCCAGCAGCTTGGAAGGGGGCGCGGGTGAAAAACTGTTTTTT.

In DNA form, the CDR3 reads TGTGCCAGCAGCCCTCACAGGGGGGTTACAGATACGCAGTATTTT. Protein: CASSPHRGVTDTQYF. The chain carries TRBV11-3 and TRBJ2-3; TRBD1 matches 8 bases. Germline CDR1 and CDR2: SGHNT and YENEEA. V shed 5 bases and J 3 bases; nucleotides not matched to a gene: 7. The CDR3 runs 15 residues.

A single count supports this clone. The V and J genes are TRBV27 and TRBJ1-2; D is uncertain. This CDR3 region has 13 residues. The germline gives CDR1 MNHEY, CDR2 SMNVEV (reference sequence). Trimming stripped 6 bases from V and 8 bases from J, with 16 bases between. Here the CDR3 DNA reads TGTGCCAGCAGACCGCCCGGGTATGCGGGCTACACCTTC. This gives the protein CASRPPGYAGYTF.

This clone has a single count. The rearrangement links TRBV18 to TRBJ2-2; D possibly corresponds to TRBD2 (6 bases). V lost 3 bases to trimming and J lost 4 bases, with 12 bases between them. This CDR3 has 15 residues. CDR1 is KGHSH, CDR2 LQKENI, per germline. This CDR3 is CASSPSSEPTGELFF. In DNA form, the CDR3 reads TGTGCCAGCTCACCTTCTAGCGAACCCACCGGGGAGCTGTTTTTT.

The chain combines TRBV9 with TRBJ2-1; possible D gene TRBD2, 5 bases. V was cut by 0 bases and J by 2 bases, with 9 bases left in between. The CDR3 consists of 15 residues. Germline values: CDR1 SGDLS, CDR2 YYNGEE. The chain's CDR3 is CASSVDGSPYNEQFF. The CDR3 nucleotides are TGTGCCAGCAGCGTAGATGGGAGTCCCTACAATGAGCAGTTCTTC.

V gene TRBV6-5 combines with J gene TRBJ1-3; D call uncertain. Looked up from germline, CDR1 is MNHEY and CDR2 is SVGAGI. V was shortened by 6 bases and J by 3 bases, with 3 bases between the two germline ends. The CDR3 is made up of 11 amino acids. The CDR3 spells CASSLGNTIYF. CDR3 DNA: TGTGCCAGCAGCCTTGGAAACACCATATATTTT.

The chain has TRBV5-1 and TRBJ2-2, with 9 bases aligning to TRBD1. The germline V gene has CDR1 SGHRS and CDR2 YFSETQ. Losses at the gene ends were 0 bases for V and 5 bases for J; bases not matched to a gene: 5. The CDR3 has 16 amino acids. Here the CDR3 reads CASSLGPGTGTGELFF. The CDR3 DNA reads TGCGCCAGCAGCTTGGGTCCCGGGACAGGGACCGGGGAGCTGTTTTTT.

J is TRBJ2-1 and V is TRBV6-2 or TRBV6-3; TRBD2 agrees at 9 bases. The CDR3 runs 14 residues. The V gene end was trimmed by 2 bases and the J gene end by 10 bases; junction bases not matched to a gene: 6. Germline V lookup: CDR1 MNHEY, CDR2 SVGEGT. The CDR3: CASSYLTSGQEQFF. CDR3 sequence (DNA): TGTGCCAGCAGTTACCTCACTAGCGGGCAAGAGCAGTTCTTC.

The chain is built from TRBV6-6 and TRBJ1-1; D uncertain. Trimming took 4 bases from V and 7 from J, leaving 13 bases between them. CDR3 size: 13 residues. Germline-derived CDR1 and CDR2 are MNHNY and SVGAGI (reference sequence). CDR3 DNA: TGTGCCAGCAGTTTCCCCGCGGAGGGTGAAGCTTTCTTT. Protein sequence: CASSFPAEGEAFF.

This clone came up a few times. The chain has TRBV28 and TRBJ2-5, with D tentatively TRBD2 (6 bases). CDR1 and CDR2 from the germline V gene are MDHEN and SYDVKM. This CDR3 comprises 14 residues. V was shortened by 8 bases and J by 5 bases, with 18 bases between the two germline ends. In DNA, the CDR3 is TGTGCCAGCTCAGGAGGGCTCTCTTGGGAGACCCAGTACTTC. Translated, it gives CASSGGLSWETQYF.

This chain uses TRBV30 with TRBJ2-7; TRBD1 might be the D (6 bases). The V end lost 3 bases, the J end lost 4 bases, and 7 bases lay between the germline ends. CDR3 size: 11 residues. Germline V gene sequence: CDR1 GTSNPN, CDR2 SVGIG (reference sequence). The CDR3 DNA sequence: TGTGCCTGGAGGGACAGATACGAGCAGTACTTC. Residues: CAWRDRYEQYF.

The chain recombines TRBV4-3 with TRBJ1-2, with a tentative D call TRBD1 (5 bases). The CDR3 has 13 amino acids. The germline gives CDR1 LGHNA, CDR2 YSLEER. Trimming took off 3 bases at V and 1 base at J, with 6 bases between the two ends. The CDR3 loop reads CASSHRGNYGYTF. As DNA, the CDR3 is TGCGCCAGCAGCCATAGGGGTAACTATGGCTACACCTTC.

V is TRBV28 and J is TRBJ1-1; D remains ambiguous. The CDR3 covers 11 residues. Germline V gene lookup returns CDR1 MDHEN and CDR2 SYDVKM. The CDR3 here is CGTTGNTEAFF. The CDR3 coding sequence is TGTGGCACTACTGGGAACACTGAAGCTTTCTTT.